A selection of T cell receptor beta chains follows, all from one sample in a study of monozygotic twins with inflammatory bowel disease. From the 5' RACE reads, TCRdb lists one entry per CDR3 protein and no DNA. The listing contains nearly 45,000 distinct CDR3 sequences. Sequencing used blood. Source of these receptors: a human donor with ulcerative colitis or Crohn's disease, or a healthy co-twin of an affected twin (not recorded which). Each CDR3 is given with its conserved first and last residue. Fields, in order: J gene, V gene, CDR3 protein.

J: TRBJ2-3; V: TRBV7-2; CDR3: CASSPSIGTLSTQYF
J: TRBJ1-3; V: TRBV4-3; CDR3: CASSQEGDSGNTIYF
J: TRBJ2-6; V: TRBV21-1; CDR3: CASSARERGLLLGRANVLTF
J: TRBJ2-2; V: TRBV7-2; CDR3: CASSLDLAGETGELFF
J: TRBJ2-3; V: TRBV5-1; CDR3: CASSLDPGSAGDTQYF
J: TRBJ1-2; V: TRBV3-1; CDR3: CASSQDTRIRPYGYTF
J: TRBJ2-7; V: TRBV20-1; CDR3: CSATRGRTYEQYF
J: TRBJ1-5; V: TRBV12-3/TRBV12-4; CDR3: CASSPSDRDIYNSNQPQHF
J: TRBJ2-7; V: TRBV7-2; CDR3: CASSLDDRAYEQYF
J: TRBJ2-2; V: TRBV30; CDR3: CAWTLDRGGGTGELFF
J: TRBJ1-5; V: TRBV20-1; CDR3: CSAPSQGRNQPQHF
J: TRBJ2-3; V: TRBV7-6; CDR3: CASSLAGLGGGTDTQYF
J: TRBJ2-4; V: TRBV3-1; CDR3: CASSRSDTLQYF
J: TRBJ1-4; V: TRBV5-1; CDR3: CASSLAGRQDEKLFF
J: TRBJ2-4; V: TRBV6-2/TRBV6-3; CDR3: CASRPQTTKKNIQYF
J: TRBJ1-5; V: TRBV30; CDR3: CAWRRTAGTAQHF
J: TRBJ2-5; V: TRBV6-5; CDR3: CASSSLGVRQETQYF
J: TRBJ1-4; V: TRBV11-2; CDR3: CASRLGLNNEKLFF
J: TRBJ1-2; V: TRBV3-1; CDR3: CASSQDFRPGRDGYTF
J: TRBJ2-5; V: TRBV3-1; CDR3: CASSQEGPGHYF
J: TRBJ1-5; V: TRBV27; CDR3: CASSDGPALGYSNQPQHF
J: TRBJ1-6; V: TRBV20-1; CDR3: CSAGQGQRNSPLHF
J: TRBJ2-5; V: TRBV12-3/TRBV12-4; CDR3: CASSFEGGRETQYF
J: TRBJ2-7; V: TRBV28; CDR3: CASSSADREQYF
J: TRBJ2-1; V: TRBV6-2/TRBV6-3; CDR3: CASSPVYNEQFF
J: TRBJ1-1; V: TRBV24-1; CDR3: CATSDRDGEAFF
J: TRBJ1-5; V: TRBV15; CDR3: CATSRERGRGQPQHF
J: TRBJ1-4; V: TRBV5-1; CDR3: CASSLEPGRGNEKLFF
J: TRBJ2-5; V: TRBV5-1; CDR3: CASSLEGRTEETQYF
J: TRBJ2-1; V: TRBV4-1; CDR3: CASGLAGVDEQFF
J: TRBJ2-3; V: TRBV4-3; CDR3: CASSPRASGGSTDTQYF
J: TRBJ2-7; V: TRBV7-9; CDR3: CASSYSGLAGNEQYF
J: TRBJ2-6; V: TRBV27; CDR3: CASSQGWVSGANVLTF
J: TRBJ1-2; V: TRBV20-1; CDR3: CSARDLRGFYGYTF
J: TRBJ2-3; V: TRBV6-5; CDR3: CASSYPGTLGGSTDTQYF
J: TRBJ1-5; V: TRBV3-1; CDR3: CASSQNPYSNQPQHF